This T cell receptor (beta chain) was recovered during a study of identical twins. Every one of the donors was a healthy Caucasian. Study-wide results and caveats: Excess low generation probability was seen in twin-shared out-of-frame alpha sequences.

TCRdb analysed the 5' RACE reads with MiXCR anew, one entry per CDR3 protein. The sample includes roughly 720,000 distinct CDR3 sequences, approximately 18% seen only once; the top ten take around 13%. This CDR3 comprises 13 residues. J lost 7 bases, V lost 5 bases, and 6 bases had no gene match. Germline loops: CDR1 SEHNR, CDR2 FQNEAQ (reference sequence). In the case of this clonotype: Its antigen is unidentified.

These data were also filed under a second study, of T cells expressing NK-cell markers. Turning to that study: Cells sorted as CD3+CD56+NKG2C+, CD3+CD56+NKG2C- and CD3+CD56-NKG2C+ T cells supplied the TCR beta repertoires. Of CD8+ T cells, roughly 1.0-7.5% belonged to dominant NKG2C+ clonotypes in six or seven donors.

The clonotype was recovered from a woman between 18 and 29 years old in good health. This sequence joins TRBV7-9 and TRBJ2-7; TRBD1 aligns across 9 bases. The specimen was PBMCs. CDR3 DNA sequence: TGTGCCAGCAGCGGGACAGGGTTGGAGGAGCAGTACTTC. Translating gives CASSGTGLEEQYF.